In this sample, the clone carrying this T cell receptor (beta chain) turned up many times. One entry per CDR3 protein results from TCRdb running MiXCR on the reads. The data contain roughly 250,000 distinct CDR3 sequences, more than 25% of them singletons. The data originate from a study of kidney transplant recipient with SARS-CoV-2 infection. Germline V gene data show CDR1 as SGHNT and CDR2 as YYREEE (reference sequence). The CDR3 is 16 amino acids. The ends were cut back, 7 bases at V and 4 bases at J, with 23 bases in the middle. The gene calls are TRBV5-4 and TRBJ1-2; no reliable D call. The sample here was a blood sample, taken at baseline and around day 110 from a kidney transplant recipient. The sequence came from a young adult male patient who had COVID-19 and was a kidney transplant recipient. Part of the T cells may come from the graft donor. The CDR3 DNA reads as TGTGCCAGCGCGAGAATCGTACCAGGAAAGACCTATGGCTACACCTTC. Its translation: CASARIVPGKTYGYTF.